A single sample gave rise to the 3 T cell receptor beta chains below, sequenced in a study of T cell responses to AZD1222 COVID-19 vaccine (dated by TCRdb to about 2021). This sample's time point label indicates: about 28 days (+/-7) after the second vaccine dose. To prepare the library, the immunoSEQ multiplex PCR assay was applied. TCRdb obtained this table from immuneACCESS and retained in-frame rearrangements with V and J assigned. These tables miss some clones; where compared with another copy, unresolved V genes account for less than half of the shortfall, and the remainder is unexplained. Recorded for this sample are 150,000 to 200,000 clones; roughly nine tenths of them occurred a single time. In total, the top ten clones hold approximately 1.3% of the sample. This specimen was peripheral blood, taken 28 days after the second AZD1222 dose. The receptors come from an adult who received the AZD1222 COVID-19 vaccine.

The chain joins TRBV9 to TRBJ2-2; D perhaps matches TRBD2 (6 bases). Germline CDR1 SGDLS, CDR2 YYNGEE. V was pared by 0 bases and J by 4 bases, with 10 bases between. CDR3 length: 15 residues. In nucleotides, the CDR3 is TGTGCCAGCAGCGTAGGCGGGAAGGCCACCGGGGAGCTGTTTTTT. Its protein product is CASSVGGKATGELFF.

V usage is TRBV5-1 and J usage is TRBJ2-2; D ambiguous. The CDR3 consists of 14 residues. The V gene's germline CDR1 is SGHRS and CDR2 YFSETQ. The germline V and J ends were trimmed by 4 bases and 0 bases, with 7 bases remaining between them. CDR3 in amino acids: CASSPTPNTGELFF. The CDR3 DNA sequence: TGCGCCAGCAGCCCGACCCCGAACACCGGGGAGCTGTTTTTT.

The V call is TRBV27, the J call TRBJ2-7; 10 bases line up with TRBD2. The germline CDR1 and CDR2 sequences are MNHEY and SMNVEV (reference sequence). CDR3 length: 16 residues. With V trimmed by 3 bases and J by 3 bases, 8 bases remained unmatched. The CDR3 DNA reads as TGTGCCAGCAGTTTCACCGGGACTAGCGCCATCTACGAGCAGTACTTC. Protein sequence: CASSFTGTSAIYEQYF.